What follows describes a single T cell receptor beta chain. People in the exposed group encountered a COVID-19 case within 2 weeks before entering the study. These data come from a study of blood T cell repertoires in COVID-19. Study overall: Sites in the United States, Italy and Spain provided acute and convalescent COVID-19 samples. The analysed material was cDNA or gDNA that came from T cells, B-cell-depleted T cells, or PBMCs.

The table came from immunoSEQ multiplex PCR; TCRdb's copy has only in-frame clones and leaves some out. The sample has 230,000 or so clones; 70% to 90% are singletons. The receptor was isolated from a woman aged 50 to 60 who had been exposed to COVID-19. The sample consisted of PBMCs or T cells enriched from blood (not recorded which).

The CDR3 coding sequence is TGTGCCACTAGACGGAATGAAGCTTTCTTT. It is translated as CATRRNEAFF. This rearrangement joins TRBV12-3 or TRBV12-4 to TRBJ1-1; no firm D call. With 10 bases removed from V and 7 bases from J, the gap between germline ends came to 10 bases. The CDR3 sequence is 10 residues long.